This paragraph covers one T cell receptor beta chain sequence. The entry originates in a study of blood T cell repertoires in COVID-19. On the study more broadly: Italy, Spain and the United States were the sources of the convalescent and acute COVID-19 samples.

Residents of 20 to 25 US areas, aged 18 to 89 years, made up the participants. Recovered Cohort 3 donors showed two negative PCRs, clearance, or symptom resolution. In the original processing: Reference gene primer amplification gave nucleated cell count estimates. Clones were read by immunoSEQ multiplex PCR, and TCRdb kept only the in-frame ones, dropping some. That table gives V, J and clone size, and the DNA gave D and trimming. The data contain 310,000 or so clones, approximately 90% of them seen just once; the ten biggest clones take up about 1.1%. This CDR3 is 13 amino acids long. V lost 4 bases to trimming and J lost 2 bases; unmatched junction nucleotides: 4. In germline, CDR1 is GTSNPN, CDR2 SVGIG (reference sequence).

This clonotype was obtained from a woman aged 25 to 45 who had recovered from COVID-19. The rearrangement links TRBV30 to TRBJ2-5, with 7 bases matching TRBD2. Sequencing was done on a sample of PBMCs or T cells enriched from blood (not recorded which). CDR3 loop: CAWNLGLQETQYF. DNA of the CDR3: TGTGCCTGGAACTTGGGACTACAAGAGACCCAGTACTTC.